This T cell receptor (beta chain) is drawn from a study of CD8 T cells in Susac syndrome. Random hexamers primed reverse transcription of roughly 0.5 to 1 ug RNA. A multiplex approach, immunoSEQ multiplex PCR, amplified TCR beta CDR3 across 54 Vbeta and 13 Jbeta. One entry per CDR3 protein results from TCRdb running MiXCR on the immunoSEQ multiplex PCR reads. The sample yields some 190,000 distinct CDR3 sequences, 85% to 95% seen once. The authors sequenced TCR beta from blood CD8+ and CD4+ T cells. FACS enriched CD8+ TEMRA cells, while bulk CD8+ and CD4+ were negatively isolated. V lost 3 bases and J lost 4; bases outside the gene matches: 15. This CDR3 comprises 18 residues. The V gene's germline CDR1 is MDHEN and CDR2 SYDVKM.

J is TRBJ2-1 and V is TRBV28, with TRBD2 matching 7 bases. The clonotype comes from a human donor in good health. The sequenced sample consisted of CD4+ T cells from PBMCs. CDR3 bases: TGTGCCAGCAGTTTGGGGACCAGTGCGGGGGTATTTTACAATGAGCAGTTCTTC. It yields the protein CASSLGTSAGVFYNEQFF.